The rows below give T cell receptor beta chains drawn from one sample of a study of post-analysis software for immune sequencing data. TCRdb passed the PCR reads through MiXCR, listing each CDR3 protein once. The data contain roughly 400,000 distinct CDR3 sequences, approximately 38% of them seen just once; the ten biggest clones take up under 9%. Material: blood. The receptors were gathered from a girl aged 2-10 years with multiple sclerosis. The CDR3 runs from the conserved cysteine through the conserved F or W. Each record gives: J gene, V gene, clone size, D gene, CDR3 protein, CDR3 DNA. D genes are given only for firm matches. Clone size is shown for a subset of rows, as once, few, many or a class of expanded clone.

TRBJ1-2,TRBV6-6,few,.,CASSYYFETREGYTF,TGTGCCAGCAGTTACTATTTTGAGACCCGGGAAGGCTACACCTTC
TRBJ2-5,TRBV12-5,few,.,CASGSTGETQYF,TGTGCTAGTGGTTCTACGGGGGAGACCCAGTACTTC
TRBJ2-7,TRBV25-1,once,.,CASRASVSYEQYF,TGTGCCAGCAGGGCTAGCGTCTCCTACGAGCAGTACTTC
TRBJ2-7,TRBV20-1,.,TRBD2,CSARATSTYEQYF,TGCAGTGCTAGAGCGACTAGCACCTACGAGCAGTACTTC
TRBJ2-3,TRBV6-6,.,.,CTSRAGGRWTDTQYF,TGTACCAGCAGGGCAGGAGGGCGCTGGACAGATACGCAGTATTTT
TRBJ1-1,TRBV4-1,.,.,CASSQGPRTLDIEAFF,TGCGCCAGCAGCCAAGGCCCCCGGACACTGGATATTGAAGCTTTCTTT
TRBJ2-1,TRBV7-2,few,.,CASSLYSPVGSYNEQFF,TGTGCCAGCAGCTTATACTCCCCCGTGGGCTCCTACAATGAGCAGTTCTTC
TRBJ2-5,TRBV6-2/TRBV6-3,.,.,CVSSSIQETQYF,TGTGTCAGCAGTTCCATCCAAGAGACCCAGTACTTC
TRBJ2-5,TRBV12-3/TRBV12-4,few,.,CASSFSLQQQETQYF,TGTGCCAGCAGTTTCAGTCTGCAACAGCAAGAGACCCAGTACTTC
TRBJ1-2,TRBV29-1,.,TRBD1,CSVEEENRGRVDGYTF,TGCAGCGTCGAGGAAGAGAACAGGGGGCGCGTCGATGGCTACACCTTC
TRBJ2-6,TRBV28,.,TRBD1,CASSLGTAGANVPTF,TGTGCCAGCAGTCTAGGGACAGCTGGGGCCAACGTCCCGACTTTC
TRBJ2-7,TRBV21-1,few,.,CASSKVWAGEIDEQYF,TGTGCCAGCAGCAAAGTCTGGGCGGGAGAGATCGACGAGCAGTACTTC
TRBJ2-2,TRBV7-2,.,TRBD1,CASSPRGLYNTGELFF,TGTGCCAGCAGCCCGAGGGGGCTATATAACACCGGGGAGCTGTTTTTT
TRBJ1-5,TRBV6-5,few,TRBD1,CASRSANRGSNQPQHF,TGTGCCAGCAGATCCGCAAACAGGGGTAGCAATCAGCCCCAGCATTTT
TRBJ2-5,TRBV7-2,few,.,CASSPGDGYQETQYF,TGTGCCAGCAGCCCCGGGGACGGCTACCAAGAGACCCAGTACTTC
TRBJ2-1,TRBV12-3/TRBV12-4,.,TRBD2,CASSFSLAGGNEQFF,TGTGCCAGCAGTTTTTCGCTAGCGGGGGGTAATGAGCAGTTCTTC
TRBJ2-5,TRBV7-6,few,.,CASSPILAPPETQYF,TGTGCCAGCAGCCCGATCCTAGCCCCCCCAGAGACCCAGTACTTC
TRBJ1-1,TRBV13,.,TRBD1,CASSFPGQGAPRWEAFF,TGTGCCAGCAGCTTTCCAGGACAGGGGGCTCCCCGGTGGGAAGCTTTCTTT
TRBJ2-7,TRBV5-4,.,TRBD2,CASSPGTSAYEQYF,TGTGCCAGCAGCCCCGGGACTAGCGCCTACGAGCAGTACTTC
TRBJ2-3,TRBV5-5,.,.,CASSLLGDRGLAGTNTDTQYF,TGTGCCAGCAGCTTATTGGGGGACAGGGGCCTAGCGGGGACTAACACAGATACGCAGTATTTT
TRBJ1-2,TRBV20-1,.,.,CTPRGGPDNYGYTF,TGCACTCCCCGGGGGGGCCCCGATAACTATGGCTACACCTTC
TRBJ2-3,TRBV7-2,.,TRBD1,CASSPDRGTDTQYF,TGTGCCAGCAGCCCAGACAGGGGCACAGATACGCAGTATTTT
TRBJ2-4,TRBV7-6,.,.,CASSLEGSKNIQYF,TGTGCCAGCAGCTTAGAGGGATCCAAAAACATTCAGTACTTC
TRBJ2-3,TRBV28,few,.,CASAGGTDTQYF,TGTGCCAGCGCAGGGGGCACAGATACGCAGTATTTT
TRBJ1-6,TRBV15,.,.,CATSREGSGASYNSPLHF,TGTGCCACCAGCAGAGAAGGGAGTGGGGCCTCCTATAATTCACCCCTCCACTTT
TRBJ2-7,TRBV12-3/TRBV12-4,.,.,CASSPQVGAYEQYF,TGTGCCAGCAGTCCCCAGGTGGGGGCCTACGAGCAGTACTTC
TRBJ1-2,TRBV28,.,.,CASSFPRQTRHTF,TGTGCCAGCAGTTTCCCTCGACAGACACGGCACACCTTC